This T cell receptor beta chain was captured by sequencing in a study of blood T cell repertoires in COVID-19. Study context: There were acute and convalescent COVID-19 samples, and they came from the United States, Italy and Spain. T cells, B-cell-depleted T cells, or PBMCs supplied cDNA or gDNA.

Germline CDR1 reads MNHEY; CDR2 reads SVGAGI. CDR3 length: 14 amino acids. V gave up 6 bases and J gave up 4 bases; unmatched junction bases: 8. As handled by the study authors: Scientists estimated how many nucleated cells there were by amplifying reference gene primers. Sequencing was performed with immunoSEQ multiplex PCR; in TCRdb, only in-frame clones are kept and a portion is missing. Clone size and the V and J calls come from that table; the DNA yielded D and trimming. The table has about 94,000 clones, about four fifths seen once. The rearrangement joins TRBV6-5 to TRBJ2-5; 7 bases agree with TRBD2. The sequence was obtained from a man in his 60s with acute or convalescent COVID-19. Sequencing used peripheral blood. The CDR3 DNA reads as TGTGCCAGCAGCACCGGGGGGTGGGTAGAGACCCAGTACTTC. Residues: CASSTGGWVETQYF.